This TCR beta chain was captured in a study of early T cells in non-severe SARS-CoV-2 infection. Ten or more counts support this clonotype. The CDR3 totals 14 residues. The germline gives CDR1 DFQATT, CDR2 SNEGSKA (reference sequence). Trimming left V 0 bases short and J 2 bases short, with 11 bases between. In the library, individual cDNA molecules carried attached unique molecular identifiers. Via MiXCR, TCRdb re-called the 5' RACE reads, giving one row per CDR3 protein. The table shows around 63,000 distinct CDR3 sequences, with approximately 6% occurring only once. This TCR came from an adult who was a healthcare worker with PCR-confirmed SARS-CoV-2 infection or an uninfected control (not recorded which). The genes are TRBV20-1 and TRBJ2-7; D assignment may be TRBD1 or TRBD2 (5 bases each). The input for sequencing was whole blood, taken at baseline. CDR3 protein: CSARDGTVAYEQYF. CDR3 coding DNA: TGCAGTGCTAGAGATGGGACGGTCGCCTACGAGCAGTACTTC.